Below are 5 T cell receptor beta chains sequenced from a single sample in a study of PD-1 blockade in classical Hodgkin lymphoma. Profiling relied on immunoSEQ multiplex PCR, and the TCRdb table lists in-frame clones only, not all of them. The sample holds more than 50,000 clones, roughly nine tenths seen once. Each patient's relapse followed autologous stem cell transplantation, and brentuximab vedotin exposure varied. Sample: peripheral blood mononuclear cells (PBMCs), taken at baseline. Receptor source: a human donor with classical Hodgkin lymphoma.

The rearrangement uses TRBV10-3 and TRBJ2-1, with 13 bases fitting TRBD2. CDR1 is ENHRY and CDR2 is SYGVKD in the germline V gene. The V and J ends lost 3 bases and 2 bases, in that order; junction bases with no gene match: 13. The CDR3 length is 20 residues. CDR3 sequence: CAISEGTSGNRNHPYNEQFF. Written as DNA, the CDR3 is TGTGCCATCAGTGAAGGGACTAGCGGGAACCGGAACCATCCCTACAATGAGCAGTTCTTC.

V usage is TRBV27 and J usage is TRBJ2-1; D is possibly TRBD1 (6 bases). CDR3 length: 13 amino acids. CDR1 is MNHEY, CDR2 SMNVEV, per germline (reference sequence). V lost 5 bases to trimming and J lost 2 bases, with 7 bases between them. CDR3 loop: CASSRGTYNEQFF. The CDR3 DNA sequence: TGTGCCAGCAGTAGGGGGACCTACAATGAGCAGTTCTTC.

V usage is TRBV27 and J usage is TRBJ1-5, with TRBD1 as a possible D gene (5 bases). V lost 5 bases and J 5 bases, leaving 16 bases between the germline ends. CDR1 MNHEY and CDR2 SMNVEV come from the germline V gene (reference sequence). This CDR3 has 15 residues. The CDR3 is CASSTREGTDQPQHF. DNA of the CDR3: TGTGCCAGCAGTACCAGGGAGGGCACAGATCAGCCCCAGCATTTT.

The chain uses TRBV28 and TRBJ2-1, with 8 positions matching TRBD1. Germline V lookup: CDR1 MDHEN, CDR2 SYDVKM. CDR3 length equals 16 residues. With 5 bases clipped from V and 0 bases from J, the junction kept 6 bases outside the gene matches. DNA for the CDR3: TGTGCCAGCAGTGACACCGGGACAGGCTCCTACAATGAGCAGTTCTTC. It specifies CASSDTGTGSYNEQFF.

The J gene is TRBJ2-7, the V gene TRBV11-1, with 10 nucleotides matching TRBD1. The length of the CDR3 is 15 residues. In germline, CDR1 is SGHAT, CDR2 FQDESV (reference sequence). J lost 0 bases, V lost 5 bases, and 4 bases had no gene match. CDR3 sequence: CASSNRDRGSYEQYF. The DNA of the CDR3 is TGTGCCAGCAGCAACCGGGACAGGGGCTCCTACGAGCAGTACTTC.